This TCR beta chain was sequenced in a study of T cells in Graves' hyperthyroidism and ophthalmopathy. Turning to the study itself: Peripheral blood specimens were obtained at initial diagnosis, prior to any treatment. Findings and caveats of the study: Prediction of ophthalmopathy progression came a median 6.5 months pre-onset.

Lactation, pregnancy, other autoimmune disease or uncontrolled infection excluded patients. This clonotype was recorded at least ten times. Its antigen is still unknown. RNA transcripts served as the template for amplifying TCR beta CDR3 regions. During a first-round RT-PCR of the TCR CDR3, the HTBI primer set was used. TCRdb ran MiXCR on the multiplex PCR reads and lists one entry per CDR3 protein. Of around 520,000 distinct CDR3 sequences listed, 13% to 15% are singletons. CDR1 and CDR2 (germline): SGDLS, YYNGEE. The CDR3 contains 15 residues. With 0 bases clipped from V and 10 bases from J, the junction kept 4 bases outside the gene matches.

The chain employs TRBV9 and TRBJ1-6, with 10 bases that match TRBD1. The origin of this receptor is a woman between 18 and 30 years old with Graves' hyperthyroidism. Sequencing input: blood. This CDR3 reads CASSVGGQGRSPLHF. The CDR3 bases are TGTGCCAGCAGCGTAGGGGGACAGGGGAGGTCACCCCTCCACTTT.